The 29 T cell receptor beta chains in this list originate from one sample, sequenced in a study of post-analysis software for immune sequencing data. General observations from the study: Elevated frequency relative to controls characterized 4 or 5 TRBV segments in patients, TRBV5-6, TRBV5-1 and TRBV20-1 among them.

Unique molecular identifiers were carried by the TCR beta cDNA libraries. MiXCR, run by TCRdb on the PCR reads, gives a single entry per CDR3 protein. The sample includes roughly 800,000 distinct CDR3 sequences, about 50% seen only once; the top ten take roughly 4.4%. Their specific antigens are unknown. The specimen was blood. Receptors originate from a girl aged 10 to 17 with multiple sclerosis.

The chain recombines TRBV29-1 with TRBJ1-1; D gene unclear. V was pared by 4 bases and J by 0 bases, with 6 bases between. Germline loops: CDR1 SQVTM, CDR2 ANQGSEA. CDR3 length equals 12 residues. CDR3 DNA sequence: TGCAGCGTTGCGGCCGTGAACACTGAAGCTTTCTTT. This gives the protein CSVAAVNTEAFF.

This clonotype was counted between two and nine times. The rearrangement links TRBV6-6 to TRBJ1-5; TRBD1 aligns across 8 bases. CDR1 and CDR2 from the germline V gene are MNHNY and SVGAGI (reference sequence). This CDR3 spans 17 amino acids. V was clipped by 2 bases and J by 3 bases; unmatched bases: 9. The CDR3 is CASSYLNDRGLNQPQHF. The DNA for the CDR3 is TGTGCCAGCAGTTACCTAAACGACAGGGGCCTCAATCAGCCCCAGCATTTT.

This chain links TRBV5-1 with TRBJ2-1; D gene uncertain. The germline V gene has CDR1 SGHRS and CDR2 YFSETQ. Trimming shortened V by 2 bases and J by 7 bases, and 16 bases separated the two germline ends. The CDR3 extends over 15 amino acids. The CDR3 sequence: CASSLEGPHNNEQFF. CDR3 DNA sequence: TGCGCCAGCAGCTTAGAAGGGCCCCATAATAATGAGCAGTTCTTC.

This clonotype has a handful of counts. This rearrangement joins TRBV12-3 or TRBV12-4 to TRBJ2-4, with 8 bases matching TRBD2. The CDR3 sequence is 16 residues long. Trimming removed 4 bases from V and 7 bases from J; junction bases left unmatched: 12. CDR3 loop: CASSSLVERERNIQYF. The CDR3 coding sequence is TGTGCCAGCAGTTCTCTTGTTGAGCGGGAGAGGAACATTCAGTACTTC.

The rearrangement links TRBV5-4 to TRBJ2-3; 8 bases are shared with TRBD2. The CDR3 sequence is 16 residues long. The germline V gene has CDR1 SGHNT and CDR2 YYREEE (reference sequence). V gave up 0 bases and J gave up 2 bases; unmatched junction bases: 5. The CDR3 nucleotides are TGTGCCAGCAGCTTGGAGCCTAGCGGGCTCACAGATACGCAGTATTTT. It translates to CASSLEPSGLTDTQYF.

This clonotype was counted once. The chain uses TRBV12-3 or TRBV12-4 and TRBJ1-2; D gene uncertain. V shed 0 bases and J shed 3 bases, with 14 bases lying between them. This CDR3 spans 16 amino acids. The CDR3 DNA sequence: TGTGCCAGCAGTTTAGCCGACTGGGGATCCGACTATGGCTACACCTTC. It is translated as CASSLADWGSDYGYTF.

In its sample, this clonotype was seen once. The chain links TRBV6-5 to TRBJ2-5; possible D gene TRBD2, 6 bases. The J call may be incorrect, as the DNA end agrees better with TRBJ2-7. The germline CDR1 and CDR2 sequences are MNHEY and SVGAGI. The CDR3 sequence is 13 residues long. The CDR3 DNA sequence: TGTGCCAGCGGAAGACGGAGGAGGGACGAGCAGTACTTC. As protein: CASGRRRRDEQYF.

The rearrangement links TRBV28 to TRBJ2-7; 7 nucleotides match TRBD1. V lost 5 bases, J lost 2 bases, and 0 bases stayed unmatched. The CDR3 totals 12 residues. Germline CDR1 and CDR2: MDHEN and SYDVKM. The DNA of the CDR3 is TGTGCCAGCAGTGACAGGGCCTACGAGCAGTACTTC. Its translation is CASSDRAYEQYF.

J is TRBJ2-1 and V is TRBV20-1; perhaps TRBD1 as D (5 bases). Germline CDR1 DFQATT, CDR2 SNEGSKA (reference sequence). There are 14 residues in the CDR3. V lost 6 bases and J 0 bases, leaving 12 bases between the germline ends. CDR3 residues: CSAQGSNSYNEQFF. DNA for the CDR3: TGCAGTGCGCAGGGTAGCAACTCCTACAATGAGCAGTTCTTC.

The chain is built from TRBV9 and TRBJ1-1; D uncertain. V lost 0 bases and J lost 5, with 8 bases in between. The CDR3 contains 13 residues. Germline V CDR1 and CDR2: SGDLS, YYNGEE. CDR3 sequence (DNA): TGTGCCAGCAGCGTAGGAGGAAGGACTGAAGCTTTCTTT. Translation: CASSVGGRTEAFF.

This clonotype was detected a few times. The rearrangement links TRBV5-5 to TRBJ1-1; possible D gene TRBD1, 6 bases. V was shortened by 3 bases and J by 8 bases, with 11 bases between the two germline ends. In germline, CDR1 is SGHKS, CDR2 YYEKEE (reference sequence). CDR3 length: 12 amino acids. The CDR3 protein is CASSWGGQEAFF. As DNA, the CDR3 is TGTGCCAGCAGCTGGGGAGGACAGGAAGCTTTCTTT.

This chain joins TRBV12-3 or TRBV12-4 and TRBJ2-1, with 11 bases identical to TRBD2. V shed 5 bases and J 14 bases; nucleotides not matched to a gene: 14. The CDR3 totals 15 residues. As DNA, the CDR3 is TGTGCCAGCAGTCCGACGGGACTAGCGGAGGGGAGAGAGTTCTTC. It encodes CASSPTGLAEGREFF.

This clonotype showed up just once. The J gene is TRBJ2-4, the V gene TRBV12-3 or TRBV12-4, with D tentatively TRBD1 or TRBD2 (5 bases each). V lost 7 bases, J lost 1 base, and 11 bases lay in between. The CDR3 runs 14 residues. CDR3 region: CASTIGTAKNIQYF. The CDR3 coding sequence is TGTGCCAGCACCATAGGGACCGCCAAAAACATTCAGTACTTC.

V usage is TRBV30 and J usage is TRBJ2-3, with a tentative D call TRBD2 (6 bases). Looked up from germline, CDR1 is GTSNPN and CDR2 is SVGIG (reference sequence). The CDR3 loop spans 16 amino acids. V lost 2 bases to trimming and J lost 2 bases, with 17 bases between them. CDR3 sequence (DNA): TGTGCCTGGAGTCAGGCTAGCGAACCTATCACAGATACGCAGTATTTT. Translating gives CAWSQASEPITDTQYF.

This rearrangement joins TRBV7-2 to TRBJ2-5; maybe TRBD1 (6 bases). Germline CDR1 and CDR2: SGHTA and FQGNSA. V was trimmed by 5 bases and J by 5 bases, leaving 12 bases between them. The CDR3 extends over 13 amino acids. The CDR3 loop reads CTSSGQRGETQYF. The CDR3 coding sequence is TGTACCAGCAGCGGGCAAAGGGGGGAGACCCAGTACTTC.

The chain has TRBV12-3 or TRBV12-4 and TRBJ2-1, with TRBD2 matching 7 bases. The CDR3 extends over 17 amino acids. With 7 bases clipped from V and 5 bases from J, the junction kept 17 bases outside the gene matches. The CDR3 sequence: CASNGASSGRADNEQFF. The DNA of the CDR3 is TGTGCCAGCAACGGAGCCTCCTCGGGGAGGGCCGACAATGAGCAGTTCTTC.

The chain has TRBV7-2 and TRBJ1-5; TRBD1 agrees at 7 bases. V lost 4 bases to trimming and J lost 6 bases; unmatched junction nucleotides: 6. Germline V gene data show CDR1 as SGHTA and CDR2 as FQGNSA. This CDR3 contains 14 residues. The CDR3 coding sequence is TGTGCCAGCAGCTCCAAGACAGGGCGTCAGCCCCAGCATTTT. It yields the protein CASSSKTGRQPQHF.

This clonotype was seen more than once but under ten times. V usage is TRBV6-5 and J usage is TRBJ2-5, with 7 positions matching TRBD1. The J call may be in error: the DNA end matches TRBJ2-7 better. The CDR3 runs to 15 residues. Germline V gene sequence: CDR1 MNHEY, CDR2 SVGAGI. CDR3: CASSYSGQPNYEQYF. The CDR3 DNA follows: TGTGCCAGCAGTTACTCGGGACAGCCGAACTACGAGCAGTACTTC.

The chain uses TRBV6-5 and TRBJ2-5; D is ambiguous. The germline gives CDR1 MNHEY, CDR2 SVGAGI. V was clipped by 0 bases and J by 5 bases, with 13 bases between them. This CDR3 is 15 amino acids long. In nucleotides, the CDR3 is TGTGCCAGCAGTTACTCTGAACTCCAAGGGGAGACCCAGTACTTC. Its translation is CASSYSELQGETQYF.

The chain uses TRBV2 and TRBJ2-4; 7 positions match TRBD1. Germline trimming cut 1 base from V and 2 bases from J; bases unmatched to any gene: 5. Germline V gene sequence: CDR1 SNHLY, CDR2 FYNNEI. The CDR3 has 16 residues. DNA of the CDR3: TGTGCCAGCAGTGAAGGACAGGGTGCAACCAAAAACATTCAGTACTTC. Its protein product is CASSEGQGATKNIQYF. Full variable domain (outside the CDR3, taken from reference TRBV2 and TRBJ2-4): EPEVTQTPSHQVTQMGQEVILRCVPISNHLYFYWYRQILGQKVEFLVSFYNNEISEKSEIFDDQFSVERPDGSNFTLKIRSTKLEDSAMYFCASSEGQGATKNIQYFGAGTRLSVL.

CDR3 DNA sequence: TGTGCCAGCAGCTCGACTAGCAGCACAGATACGCAGTATTTT. Translation: CASSSTSSTDTQYF. The V call is TRBV5-4, the J call TRBJ2-3; 7 nucleotides align to TRBD2. This CDR3 contains 14 residues. Germline V gene data show CDR1 as SGHNT and CDR2 as YYREEE (reference sequence). J was trimmed by 0 bases and V by 3 bases; bases with no gene match: 1.

To note about this clonotype: A clone one base away is much larger, so this may be a read error. CDR3 nucleotide sequence: TGTGCCAGCAGGCCCGGGACTAGCGGCTACGAGCAGTACTTC. Translated, it gives CASRPGTSGYEQYF. The V call is TRBV12-3 or TRBV12-4, the J call TRBJ2-4; TRBD2 aligns across 11 bases. The J call may be faulty, since TRBJ2-7 better matches the DNA end. The CDR3 consists of 14 residues.

The chain combines TRBV29-1 with TRBJ1-3; D remains ambiguous. Germline CDR1 reads SQVTM; CDR2 reads ANQGSEA. The CDR3 is made up of 12 amino acids. Trimming took off 1 base at V and 3 bases at J, with 4 bases between the two ends. The CDR3 region is CSVEGNGNTIYF. The CDR3 DNA reads as TGCAGCGTTGAAGGGAATGGAAACACCATATATTTT.

This clonotype was detected only a few times. The J gene is TRBJ1-2, the V gene TRBV12-3 or TRBV12-4, with 7 bases lining up with TRBD1. V dropped 2 bases and J dropped 7; count of bases not matched to a gene: 4. The CDR3 consists of 13 residues. The chain's CDR3 is CASSLKGARGYTF. The CDR3 DNA reads TGTGCCAGCAGTTTAAAGGGGGCGCGTGGCTACACCTTC.

The gene calls are TRBV7-6 and TRBJ2-3, with a possible D match to TRBD1 (5 bases). The CDR3 has 17 amino acids. Germline loops: CDR1 SGHVS, CDR2 FNYEAQ. Trimming removed 5 bases at V and 3 bases at J, with 21 bases between. The DNA for the CDR3 is TGTGCCAGCAGCCCTGGGGCAGGGTCAGTTTGGACAGATACGCAGTATTTT. Amino acid sequence: CASSPGAGSVWTDTQYF. Looking up the rest from reference TRBV7-6 and TRBJ2-3 gives the full variable domain: GAGVSQSPRYKVTKRGQDVALRCDPISGHVSLYWYRQALGQGPEFLTYFNYEAQQDKSGLPNDRFSAERPEGSISTLTIQRTEQRDSAMYRCASSPGAGSVWTDTQYFGPGTRLTVL.

In its sample, this clonotype was seen a few times. The chain has TRBV6-6 and TRBJ2-1, with D possibly being TRBD1 (5 bases). This CDR3 region has 15 residues. V lost 0 bases, J lost 1 base, and 7 bases lay in between. Germline V gene lookup returns CDR1 MNHNY and CDR2 SVGAGI (reference sequence). This CDR3 is CASSYSGLSYNEQFF. CDR3 DNA: TGTGCCAGCAGTTACTCGGGGCTTTCCTACAATGAGCAGTTCTTC.

This chain joins TRBV29-1 and TRBJ2-1; D is tentatively TRBD1 or TRBD2 (5 bases each). V was shortened by 7 bases and J by 7 bases, with 17 bases between the two germline ends. Per germline, CDR1 SQVTM and CDR2 ANQGSEA. The CDR3 runs 13 residues. CDR3 amino acids: CSAGSGRGNEQFF. CDR3 nucleotides: TGCAGCGCCGGGTCGGGGCGCGGGAATGAGCAGTTCTTC.

The chain is built from TRBV29-1 and TRBJ2-1; D assignment may be TRBD1 or TRBD2 (5 bases each). The germline gives CDR1 SQVTM, CDR2 ANQGSEA. V was clipped by 7 bases and J by 9 bases, with 22 bases between them. The CDR3 is 14 residues long. For the CDR3, the DNA is TGCAGCGCATCCGGGGCTGGGGTTACGATTGAGCAGTTCTTC. Its protein product is CSASGAGVTIEQFF.

The J gene is TRBJ2-2, the V gene TRBV2; TRBD2 might be the D (6 bases). V lost 6 bases and J lost 8, with 10 bases in between. Germline assignment: CDR1 SNHLY and CDR2 FYNNEI. The CDR3 is 12 residues long. As DNA, the CDR3 is TGTGCCAGCAGGGGGGACTCTGGGGAGCTGTTTTTT. This gives the protein CASRGDSGELFF.